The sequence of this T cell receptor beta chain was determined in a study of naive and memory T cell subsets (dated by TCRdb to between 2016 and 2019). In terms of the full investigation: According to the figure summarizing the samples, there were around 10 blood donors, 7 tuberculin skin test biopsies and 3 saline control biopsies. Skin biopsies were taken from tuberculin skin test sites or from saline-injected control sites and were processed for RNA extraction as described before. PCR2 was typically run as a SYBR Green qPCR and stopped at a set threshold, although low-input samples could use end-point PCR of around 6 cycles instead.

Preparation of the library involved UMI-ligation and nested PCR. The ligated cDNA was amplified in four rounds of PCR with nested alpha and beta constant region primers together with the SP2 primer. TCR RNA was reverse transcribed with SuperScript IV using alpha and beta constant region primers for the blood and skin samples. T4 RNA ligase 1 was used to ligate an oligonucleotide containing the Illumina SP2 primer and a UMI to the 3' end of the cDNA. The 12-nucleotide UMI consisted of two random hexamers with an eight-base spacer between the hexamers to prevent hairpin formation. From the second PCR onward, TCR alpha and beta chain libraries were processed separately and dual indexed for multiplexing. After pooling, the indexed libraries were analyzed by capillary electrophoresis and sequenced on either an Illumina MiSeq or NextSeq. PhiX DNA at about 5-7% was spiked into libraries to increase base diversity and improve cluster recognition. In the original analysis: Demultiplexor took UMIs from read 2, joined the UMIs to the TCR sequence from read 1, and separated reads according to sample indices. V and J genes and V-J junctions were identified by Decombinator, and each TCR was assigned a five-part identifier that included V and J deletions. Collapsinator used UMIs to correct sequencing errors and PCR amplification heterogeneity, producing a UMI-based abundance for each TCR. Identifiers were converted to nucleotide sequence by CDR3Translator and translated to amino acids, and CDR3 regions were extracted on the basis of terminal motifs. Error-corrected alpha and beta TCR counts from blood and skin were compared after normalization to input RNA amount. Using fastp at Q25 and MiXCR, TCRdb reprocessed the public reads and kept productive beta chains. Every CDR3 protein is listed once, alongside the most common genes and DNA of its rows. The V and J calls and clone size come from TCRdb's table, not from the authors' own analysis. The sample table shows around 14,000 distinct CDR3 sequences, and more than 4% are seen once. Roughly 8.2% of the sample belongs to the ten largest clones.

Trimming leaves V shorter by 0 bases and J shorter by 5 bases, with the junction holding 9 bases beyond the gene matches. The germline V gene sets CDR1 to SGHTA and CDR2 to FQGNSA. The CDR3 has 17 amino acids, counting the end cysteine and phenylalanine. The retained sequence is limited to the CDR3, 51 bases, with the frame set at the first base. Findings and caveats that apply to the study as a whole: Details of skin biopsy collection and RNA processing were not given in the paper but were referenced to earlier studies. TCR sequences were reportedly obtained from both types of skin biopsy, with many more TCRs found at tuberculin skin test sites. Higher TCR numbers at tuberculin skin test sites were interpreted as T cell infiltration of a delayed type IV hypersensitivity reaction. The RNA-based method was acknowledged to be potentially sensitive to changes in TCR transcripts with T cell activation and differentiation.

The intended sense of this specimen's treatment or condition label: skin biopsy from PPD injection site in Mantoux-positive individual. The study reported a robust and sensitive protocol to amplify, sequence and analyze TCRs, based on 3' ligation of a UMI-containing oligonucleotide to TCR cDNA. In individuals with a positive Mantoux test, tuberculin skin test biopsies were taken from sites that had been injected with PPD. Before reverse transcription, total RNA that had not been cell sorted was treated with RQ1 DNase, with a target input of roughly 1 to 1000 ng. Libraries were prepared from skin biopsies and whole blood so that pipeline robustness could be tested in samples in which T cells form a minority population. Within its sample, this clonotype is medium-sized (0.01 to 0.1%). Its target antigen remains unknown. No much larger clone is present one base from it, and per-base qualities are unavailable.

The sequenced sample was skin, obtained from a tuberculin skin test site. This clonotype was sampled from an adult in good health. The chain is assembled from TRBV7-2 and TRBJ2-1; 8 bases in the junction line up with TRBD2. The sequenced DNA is TGTGCCAGCAGCTTAGCGCTAGGAGCGGGGGCAGACAATGAGCAGTTCTTC. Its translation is CASSLALGAGADNEQFF.